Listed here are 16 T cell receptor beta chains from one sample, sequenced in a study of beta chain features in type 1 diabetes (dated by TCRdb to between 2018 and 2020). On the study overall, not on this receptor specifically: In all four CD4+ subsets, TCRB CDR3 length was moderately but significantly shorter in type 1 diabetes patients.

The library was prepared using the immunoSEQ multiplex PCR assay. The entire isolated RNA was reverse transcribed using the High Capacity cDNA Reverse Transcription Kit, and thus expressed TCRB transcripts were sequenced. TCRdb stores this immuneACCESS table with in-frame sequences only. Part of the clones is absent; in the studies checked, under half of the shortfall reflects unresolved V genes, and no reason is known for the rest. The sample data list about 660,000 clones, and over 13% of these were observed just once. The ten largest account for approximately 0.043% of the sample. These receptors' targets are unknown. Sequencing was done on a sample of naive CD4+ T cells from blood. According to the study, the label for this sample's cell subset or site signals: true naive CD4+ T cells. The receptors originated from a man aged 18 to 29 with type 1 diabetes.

The chain's CDR3 is CASSPGAEANYGYTF. The CDR3 nucleotides read TGTGCCAGCTCACCCGGGGCGGAGGCTAACTATGGCTACACCTTC. The rearrangement joins TRBV18 to TRBJ1-2, with a weak D call TRBD1 (5 bases). Trimming cost V 3 bases and J 0 bases, with 11 bases left between them. Germline CDR1 KGHSH, CDR2 LQKENI. The CDR3 sequence is 15 residues long.

This CDR3 reads CAWSVQTGNSGNTIYF. The CDR3 DNA reads as TGTGCCTGGAGTGTACAGACTGGCAACTCTGGAAACACCATATATTTT. This chain uses TRBV30 with TRBJ1-3; D unresolved. Germline V gives CDR1 GTSNPN, CDR2 SVGIG (reference sequence). Between the trimmed V and J ends, which lost 0 bases and 0 bases, there was a span of 12 bases. The CDR3 is made up of 16 amino acids.

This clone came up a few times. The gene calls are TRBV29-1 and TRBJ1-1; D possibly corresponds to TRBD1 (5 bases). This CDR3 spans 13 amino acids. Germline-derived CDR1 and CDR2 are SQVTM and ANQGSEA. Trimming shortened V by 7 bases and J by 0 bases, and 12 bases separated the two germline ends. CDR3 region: CSASTVLNTEAFF. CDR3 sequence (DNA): TGCAGCGCTTCGACAGTCTTGAACACTGAAGCTTTCTTT.

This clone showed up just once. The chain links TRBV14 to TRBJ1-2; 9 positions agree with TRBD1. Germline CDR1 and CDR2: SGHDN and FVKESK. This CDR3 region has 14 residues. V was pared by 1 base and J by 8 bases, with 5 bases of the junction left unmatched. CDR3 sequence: CASSQAQGAWGYTF. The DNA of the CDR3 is TGTGCCAGCAGCCAAGCACAGGGGGCATGGGGCTACACCTTC.

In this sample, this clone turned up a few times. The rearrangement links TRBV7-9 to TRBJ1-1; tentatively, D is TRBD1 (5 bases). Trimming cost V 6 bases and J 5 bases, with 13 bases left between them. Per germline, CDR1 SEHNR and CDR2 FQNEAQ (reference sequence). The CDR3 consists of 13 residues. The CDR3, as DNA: TGTGCCAGCAGAGTGACGGAGGGGACTGAAGCTTTCTTT. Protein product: CASRVTEGTEAFF.

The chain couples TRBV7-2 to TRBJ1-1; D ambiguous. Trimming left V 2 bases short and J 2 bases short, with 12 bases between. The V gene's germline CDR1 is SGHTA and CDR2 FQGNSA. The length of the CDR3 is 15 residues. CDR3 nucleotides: TGTGCCAGCAGCTTAAGGGCCCCAACCAACACTGAAGCTTTCTTT. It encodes CASSLRAPTNTEAFF.

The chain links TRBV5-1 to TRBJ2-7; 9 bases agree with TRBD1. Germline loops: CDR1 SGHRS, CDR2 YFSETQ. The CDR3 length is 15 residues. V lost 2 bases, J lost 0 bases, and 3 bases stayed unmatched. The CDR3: CASSFTTGGSYEQYF. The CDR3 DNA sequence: TGCGCCAGCAGCTTTACGACAGGGGGCTCCTACGAGCAGTACTTC.

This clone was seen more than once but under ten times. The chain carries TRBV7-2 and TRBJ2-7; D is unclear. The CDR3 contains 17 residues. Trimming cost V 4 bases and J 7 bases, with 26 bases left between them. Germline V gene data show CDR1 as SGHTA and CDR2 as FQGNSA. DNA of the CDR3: TGTGCCAGCAGCTCAAGCGTGGCGTCACTTCTAAGCCGGGAGCAGTACTTC. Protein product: CASSSSVASLLSREQYF.

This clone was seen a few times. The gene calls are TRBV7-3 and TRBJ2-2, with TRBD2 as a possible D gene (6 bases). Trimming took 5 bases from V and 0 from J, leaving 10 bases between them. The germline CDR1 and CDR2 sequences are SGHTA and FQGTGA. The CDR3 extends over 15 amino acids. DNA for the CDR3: TGTGCCAGCAGCCTTGGAGGGGCGAACACCGGGGAGCTGTTTTTT. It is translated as CASSLGGANTGELFF.

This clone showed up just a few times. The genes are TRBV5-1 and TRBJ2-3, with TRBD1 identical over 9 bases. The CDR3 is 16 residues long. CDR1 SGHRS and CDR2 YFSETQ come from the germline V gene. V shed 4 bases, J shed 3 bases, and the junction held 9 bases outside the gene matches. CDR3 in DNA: TGCGCCAGCAGCCCACGGACAGGGGTCCGGACAGATACGCAGTATTTT. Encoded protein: CASSPRTGVRTDTQYF.

The DNA for the CDR3 is TGCAGCGTTAGAGGCCCTGGGGCCAACGTCCTGACTTTC. Encoded protein: CSVRGPGANVLTF. This chain uses TRBV29-1 with TRBJ2-6; D ambiguous. CDR1 and CDR2 from the germline V gene are SQVTM and ANQGSEA. The CDR3 extends over 13 amino acids. Trimming removed 5 bases at V and 2 bases at J, with 7 bases between.

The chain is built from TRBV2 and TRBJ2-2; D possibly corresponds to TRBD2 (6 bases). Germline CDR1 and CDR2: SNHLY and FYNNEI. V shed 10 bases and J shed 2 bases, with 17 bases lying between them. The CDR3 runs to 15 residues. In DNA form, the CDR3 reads TGTGCCAAAAATTCCCACGGGAGTAACACCGGGGAGCTGTTTTTT. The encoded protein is CAKNSHGSNTGELFF.

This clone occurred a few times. The DNA for the CDR3 is TGCAGCGGGAGCGGGAGAGGCTACGAGCAGTACTTC. Its translation: CSGSGRGYEQYF. The chain joins TRBV29-1 to TRBJ2-5; 8 bases fit TRBD2. The end of the DNA aligns better with TRBJ2-7, so the J call may be wrong. This CDR3 has 12 amino acids. The germline V gene encodes CDR1 SQVTM and CDR2 ANQGSEA.

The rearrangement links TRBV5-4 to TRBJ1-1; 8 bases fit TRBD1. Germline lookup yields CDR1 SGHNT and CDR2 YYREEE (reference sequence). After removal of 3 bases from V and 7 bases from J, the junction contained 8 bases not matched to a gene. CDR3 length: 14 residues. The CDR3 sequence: CASSSKQGGLEAFF. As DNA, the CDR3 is TGTGCCAGCAGCTCTAAACAGGGGGGCCTTGAAGCTTTCTTT.

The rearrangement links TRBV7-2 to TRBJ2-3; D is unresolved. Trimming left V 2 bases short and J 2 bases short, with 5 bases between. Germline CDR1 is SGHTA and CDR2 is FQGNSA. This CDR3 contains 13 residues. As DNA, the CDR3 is TGTGCCAGCAGCTTATGGCACACAGATACGCAGTATTTT. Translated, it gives CASSLWHTDTQYF.

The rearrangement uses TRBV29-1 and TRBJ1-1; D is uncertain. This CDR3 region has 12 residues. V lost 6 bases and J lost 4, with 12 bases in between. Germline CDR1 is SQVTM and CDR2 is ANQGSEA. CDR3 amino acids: CSVLISVTEAFF. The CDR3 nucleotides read TGCAGCGTCTTAATTTCTGTCACTGAAGCTTTCTTT.